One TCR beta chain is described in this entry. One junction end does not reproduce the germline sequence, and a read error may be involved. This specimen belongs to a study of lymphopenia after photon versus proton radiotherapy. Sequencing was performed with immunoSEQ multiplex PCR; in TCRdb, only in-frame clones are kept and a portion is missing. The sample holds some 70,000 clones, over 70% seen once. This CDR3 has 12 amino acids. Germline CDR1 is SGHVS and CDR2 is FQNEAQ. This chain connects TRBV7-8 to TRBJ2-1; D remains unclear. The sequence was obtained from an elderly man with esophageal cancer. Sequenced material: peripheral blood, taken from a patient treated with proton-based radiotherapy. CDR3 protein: CASSPPREVLVF. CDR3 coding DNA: TGTGCCAGCAGCCCCCCCAGAGAGGTGTTGGTCTTC.